These 13 T cell receptor beta chains were all obtained from the same sample, sequenced in a study of identical twins. Each CDR3 protein is one row after TCRdb ran MiXCR on the 5' RACE reads. The sample has about 470,000 distinct CDR3 sequences, 20% to 30% seen once. This same sample was also part of a study on T cells expressing NK-cell markers.

Sequencing used CD4+ T cells sorted from blood. These receptors all come from a woman between 18 and 29 years old in good health.

The CDR3 DNA follows: TGTGCCAGCAGTCTACTAGCGGACTACACAGATACGCAGTATTTT. Its translation: CASSLLADYTDTQYF. The chain is built from TRBV6-2 or TRBV6-3 and TRBJ2-3, with 8 bases aligning to TRBD2. This CDR3 is built from 15 residues. Germline CDR1 MNHEY, CDR2 SVGEGT. V shed 5 bases, J shed 2 bases, and the junction held 6 bases outside the gene matches.

The table lists this clonotype with a few counts. V is TRBV7-9 and J is TRBJ1-1, with D possibly matching TRBD1 (5 bases). V was trimmed by 5 bases and J by 6 bases, leaving 16 bases between them. This CDR3 has 14 residues. Germline assignment: CDR1 SEHNR and CDR2 FQNEAQ (reference sequence). The CDR3 region has the DNA TGTGCCAGCAGCCTAAATCAGGGAAACGCTGAAGCTTTCTTT. Its protein product is CASSLNQGNAEAFF.

V is TRBV18 and J is TRBJ2-5; D could derive from TRBD1 or TRBD2 (6 bases each). Germline V gene sequence: CDR1 KGHSH, CDR2 LQKENI. CDR3 length: 14 amino acids. V was clipped by 0 bases and J by 9 bases, with 14 bases between them. The CDR3 loop is CASSPPDGGAAQYF. DNA of the CDR3: TGTGCCAGCTCACCACCGGACGGGGGCGCGGCCCAGTACTTC.

This clonotype was detected a few times. This rearrangement joins TRBV10-3 to TRBJ2-1, with D tentatively TRBD1 (6 bases). CDR3 length: 15 amino acids. The V end was cut by 10 bases, the J end by 2 bases, with 18 bases between. Germline lookup yields CDR1 ENHRY and CDR2 SYGVKD. In nucleotides, the CDR3 is TGTGCCACCCAGGAACGGGACAACACCTACAATGAGCAGTTCTTC. It encodes CATQERDNTYNEQFF.

The chain carries TRBV5-6 and TRBJ2-7; D remains ambiguous. The V end lost 1 base, the J end lost 6 bases, and 8 bases lay between the germline ends. This CDR3 is 12 amino acids long. Germline V gene sequence: CDR1 SGHDT, CDR2 YYEEEE. The CDR3 sequence is CASSLISAEQYF. The DNA of the CDR3 is TGTGCCAGCAGCTTGATATCCGCCGAGCAGTACTTC.

The rearrangement joins TRBV2 to TRBJ2-1; D is possibly TRBD1 or TRBD2 (5 bases each). The CDR3 extends over 14 amino acids. V lost 5 bases to trimming and J lost 3 bases, with 11 bases between them. Germline lookup yields CDR1 SNHLY and CDR2 FYNNEI. CDR3 bases: TGTGCCAGCAGTCGGGACCAACACTACAATGAGCAGTTCTTC. Protein product: CASSRDQHYNEQFF.

This clonotype was observed a few times. This rearrangement joins TRBV10-3 to TRBJ2-3; weak D call: TRBD2 (5 bases). Trimming took 6 bases from V and 2 from J, leaving 15 bases between them. CDR3 size: 15 residues. Germline V gene data show CDR1 as ENHRY and CDR2 as SYGVKD. This CDR3 reads CAISLRGTFTDTQYF. DNA for the CDR3: TGTGCCATCAGCCTTCGGGGTACTTTCACAGATACGCAGTATTTT.

The chain recombines TRBV6-1 with TRBJ1-1, with TRBD1 matching over 7 bases. J lost 8 bases, V lost 4 bases, and 7 bases had no gene match. Germline assignment: CDR1 MNHNS and CDR2 SASEGT. The CDR3 is 13 residues long. This CDR3 is CASSGETGWEAFF. The CDR3, as DNA: TGTGCCAGCAGTGGGGAGACAGGGTGGGAAGCTTTCTTT.

J is TRBJ2-5 and V is TRBV20-1, with 8 bases matching TRBD2. Germline V gene sequence: CDR1 DFQATT, CDR2 SNEGSKA (reference sequence). The CDR3 is made up of 13 amino acids. Germline trimming cut 6 bases from V and 5 bases from J; bases unmatched to any gene: 8. The CDR3 coding sequence is TGCAGTGCCCGGGAGGGAAACGTGGAGACCCAGTACTTC. Protein sequence: CSAREGNVETQYF.

This clonotype was seen only a few times. The chain has TRBV12-3 or TRBV12-4 and TRBJ2-3; D unclear. This CDR3 has 11 amino acids. The V gene lost 6 bases and the J gene lost 10 bases, with 11 bases spanning the gap. In DNA, the CDR3 is TGTGCCAGCAGCCTTCAGTTTTCGCAGTATTTT. Its translation is CASSLQFSQYF.

As DNA, the CDR3 is TGTGCCAGCTCACCAGAACTAGCGGGGAGCAATGAGCAGTTCTTC. It translates to CASSPELAGSNEQFF. The chain combines TRBV18 with TRBJ2-1, with 10 bases aligning to TRBD2. CDR1 and CDR2 from the germline V gene are KGHSH and LQKENI. There are 15 residues in the CDR3. J lost 6 bases, V lost 2 bases, and 4 bases had no gene match.

This clonotype occurred a few times. The chain couples TRBV18 to TRBJ2-1; maybe TRBD2 (6 bases). The V and J ends lost 6 bases and 8 bases respectively, with 17 bases between them. Germline CDR1 reads KGHSH; CDR2 reads LQKENI. The CDR3 contains 14 residues. The DNA for the CDR3 is TGTGCCAGCTCCGGCCGGGAGTGGGCAGATGAGCAGTTCTTC. It encodes CASSGREWADEQFF.

This clonotype has a handful of counts. The genes are TRBV6-1 and TRBJ2-2, with 8 bases matching TRBD1. CDR3 length equals 16 residues. Germline-derived CDR1 and CDR2 are MNHNS and SASEGT. The V segment lost 6 bases and the J segment 5 bases; nucleotides outside the gene matches: 11. CDR3 protein: CASSRRDRLTTGELFF. DNA for the CDR3: TGTGCCAGCAGCCGCCGGGACAGGCTAACGACCGGGGAGCTGTTTTTT.